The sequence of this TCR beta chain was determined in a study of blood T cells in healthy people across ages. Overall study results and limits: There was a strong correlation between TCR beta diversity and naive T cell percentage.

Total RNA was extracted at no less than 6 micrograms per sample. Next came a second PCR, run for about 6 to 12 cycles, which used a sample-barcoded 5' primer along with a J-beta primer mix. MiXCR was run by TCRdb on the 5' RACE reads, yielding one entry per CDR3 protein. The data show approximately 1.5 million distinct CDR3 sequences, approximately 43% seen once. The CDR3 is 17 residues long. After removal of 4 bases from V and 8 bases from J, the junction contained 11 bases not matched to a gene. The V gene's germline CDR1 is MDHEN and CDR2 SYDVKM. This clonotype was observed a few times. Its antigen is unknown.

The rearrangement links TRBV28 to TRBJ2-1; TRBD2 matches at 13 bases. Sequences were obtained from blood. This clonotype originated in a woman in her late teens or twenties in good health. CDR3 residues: CASSSGRTSGSWYEQFF. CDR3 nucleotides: TGTGCCAGCAGTTCCGGGCGGACTAGCGGGAGTTGGTATGAGCAGTTCTTC.